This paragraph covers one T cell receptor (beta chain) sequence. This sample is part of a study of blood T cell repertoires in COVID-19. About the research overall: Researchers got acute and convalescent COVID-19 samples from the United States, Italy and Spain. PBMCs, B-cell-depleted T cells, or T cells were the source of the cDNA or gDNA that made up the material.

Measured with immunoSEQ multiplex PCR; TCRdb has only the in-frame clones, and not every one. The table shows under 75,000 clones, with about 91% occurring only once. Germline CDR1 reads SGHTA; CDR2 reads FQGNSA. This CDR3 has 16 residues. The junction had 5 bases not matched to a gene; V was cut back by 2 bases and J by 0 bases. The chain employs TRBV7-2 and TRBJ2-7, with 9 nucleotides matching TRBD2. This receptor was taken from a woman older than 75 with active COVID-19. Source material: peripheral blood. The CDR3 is CASSLQRGASSYEQYF. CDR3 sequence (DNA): TGTGCCAGCAGCTTACAGCGGGGGGCTAGCTCCTACGAGCAGTACTTC.